The T cell receptor (beta chain) described here comes from a study of blood T cell repertoires in COVID-19. Looking at the study overall: PBMCs, B-cell-depleted T cells, or T cells were the source of the cDNA or gDNA that made up the material.

Germline V lookup: CDR1 SGHKS, CDR2 YYEKEE (reference sequence). This CDR3 has 16 amino acids. Between the trimmed V and J ends, which lost 0 bases and 4 bases, there was a span of 16 bases. Per the study methods: It was from reference gene primer amplification that nucleated cell counts were estimated. The data were produced by immunoSEQ multiplex PCR, yet TCRdb's version contains in-frame clones alone and is incomplete. V and J calls and clone size are as listed in that table; D and trimming were resolved from the DNA. The table lists 150,000 to 200,000 clones, 80% to 90% of them singletons. The specimen sequenced was peripheral blood. This chain connects TRBV5-5 to TRBJ1-2; TRBD1 might be the D (6 bases). This receptor was taken from a woman in her seventies with acute or convalescent COVID-19. CDR3 amino acids: CASSLADQGSTYGYTF. For the CDR3, the DNA is TGTGCCAGCAGCTTGGCCGACCAGGGGTCTACCTATGGCTACACCTTC.